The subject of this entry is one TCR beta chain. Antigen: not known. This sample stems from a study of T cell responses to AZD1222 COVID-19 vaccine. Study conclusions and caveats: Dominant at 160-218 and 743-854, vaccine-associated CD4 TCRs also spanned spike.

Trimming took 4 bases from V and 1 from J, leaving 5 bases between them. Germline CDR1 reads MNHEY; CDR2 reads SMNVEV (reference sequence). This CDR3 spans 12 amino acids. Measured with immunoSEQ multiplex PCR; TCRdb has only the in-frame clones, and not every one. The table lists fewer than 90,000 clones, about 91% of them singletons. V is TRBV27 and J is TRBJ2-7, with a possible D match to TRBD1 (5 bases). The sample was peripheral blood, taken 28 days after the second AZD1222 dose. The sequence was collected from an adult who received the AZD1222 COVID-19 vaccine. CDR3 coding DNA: TGTGCCAGCAGTTCAGGGTCCTACGAGCAGTACTTC. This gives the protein CASSSGSYEQYF.